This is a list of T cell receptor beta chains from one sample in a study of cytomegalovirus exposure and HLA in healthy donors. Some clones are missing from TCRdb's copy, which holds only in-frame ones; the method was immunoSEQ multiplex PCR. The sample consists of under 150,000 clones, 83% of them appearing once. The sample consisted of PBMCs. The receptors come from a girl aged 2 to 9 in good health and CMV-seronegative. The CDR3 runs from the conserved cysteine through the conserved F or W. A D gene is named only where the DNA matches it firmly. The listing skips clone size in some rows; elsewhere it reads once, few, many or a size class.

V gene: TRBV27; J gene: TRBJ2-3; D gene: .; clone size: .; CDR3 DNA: TGTGCCAGCACCTCCTGGGGGGGCACAGATACGCAGTATTTT; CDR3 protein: CASTSWGGTDTQYF
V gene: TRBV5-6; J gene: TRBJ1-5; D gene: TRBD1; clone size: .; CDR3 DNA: TGTGCCAGCAGCTTACACACAGGGGGCTGGGGGCAGCCCCAGCATTTT; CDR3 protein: CASSLHTGGWGQPQHF
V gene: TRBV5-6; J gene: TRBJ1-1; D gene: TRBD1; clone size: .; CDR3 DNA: TGTGCCAGCAGGATGACAGGGGCGAACACTGAAGCTTTCTTT; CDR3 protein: CASRMTGANTEAFF
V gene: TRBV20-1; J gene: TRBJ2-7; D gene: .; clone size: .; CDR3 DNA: TGCAGTGCAACACGGAGCTACGAGCAGTACTTC; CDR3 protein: CSATRSYEQYF
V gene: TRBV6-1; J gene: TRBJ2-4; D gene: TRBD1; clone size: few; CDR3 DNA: TGTGCCAGCAGTGCGACAGGGGGCAAAAACATTCAGTACTTC; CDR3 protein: CASSATGGKNIQYF
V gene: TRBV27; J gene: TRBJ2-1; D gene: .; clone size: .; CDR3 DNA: TGTGCCAGCATGTCGTGGCCGGAGGGCAATGAGCAGTTCTTC; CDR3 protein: CASMSWPEGNEQFF
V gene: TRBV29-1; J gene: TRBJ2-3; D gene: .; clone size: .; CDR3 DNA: TGCAGCGTTGCAATCGCGGCAGATACAGATACGCAGTATTTT; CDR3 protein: CSVAIAADTDTQYF
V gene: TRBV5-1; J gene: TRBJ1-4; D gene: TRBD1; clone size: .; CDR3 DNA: TGCGCCAGCAGCCCGAACGGACAGGAGGATGAAAAACTGTTTTTT; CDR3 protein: CASSPNGQEDEKLFF
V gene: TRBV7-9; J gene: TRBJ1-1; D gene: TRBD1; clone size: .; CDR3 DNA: TGTGCCAGCAGCCCCGGACAGGTAAACACTGAAGCTTTCTTT; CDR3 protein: CASSPGQVNTEAFF
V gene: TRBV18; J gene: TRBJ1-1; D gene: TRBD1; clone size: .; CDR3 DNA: TGTGCCAGCTTCCGGACAGGGCTGAACACTGAAGCTTTCTTT; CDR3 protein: CASFRTGLNTEAFF
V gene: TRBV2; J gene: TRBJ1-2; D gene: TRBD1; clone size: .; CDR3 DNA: TGTGCCAGCAGTTCCGGGACAGGGGCCTATGGCTACACCTTC; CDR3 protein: CASSSGTGAYGYTF
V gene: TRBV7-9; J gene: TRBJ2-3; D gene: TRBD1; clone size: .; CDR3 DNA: TGTGCCAGCAGACGTCCGGGACAGGGAGAGGCAGATACGCAGTATTTT; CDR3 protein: CASRRPGQGEADTQYF
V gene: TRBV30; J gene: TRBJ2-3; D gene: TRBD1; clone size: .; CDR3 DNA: TGTGCCTGGAGAGGGGGCCTGAGCACAGATACGCAGTATTTT; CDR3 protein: CAWRGGLSTDTQYF
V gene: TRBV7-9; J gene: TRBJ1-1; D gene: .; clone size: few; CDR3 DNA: TGTGCCAGCAGACCAACAGGGAGCGGAGCTTTCTTT; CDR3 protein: CASRPTGSGAFF
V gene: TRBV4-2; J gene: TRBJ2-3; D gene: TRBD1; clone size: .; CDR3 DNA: TGTGCCAGCAGCCTCGGACAGGGGAGCACAGATACGCAGTATTTT; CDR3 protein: CASSLGQGSTDTQYF
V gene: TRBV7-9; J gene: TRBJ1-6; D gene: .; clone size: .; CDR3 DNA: TGTTCCAGCAGCTTAGAGCATAATTCACCCCTCCACTTT; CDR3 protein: CSSSLEHNSPLHF
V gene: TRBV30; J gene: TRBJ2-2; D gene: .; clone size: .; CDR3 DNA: TGTGCCTGGAGTGTAGCCCGGGAGCTGTTTTTT; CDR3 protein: CAWSVARELFF
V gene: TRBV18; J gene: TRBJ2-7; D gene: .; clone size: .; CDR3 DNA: TGTGCCAGCTCACCAGCAGAATCAACCTACGAGCAGTACTTC; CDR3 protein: CASSPAESTYEQYF
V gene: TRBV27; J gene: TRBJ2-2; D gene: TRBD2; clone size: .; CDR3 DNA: TGTGCCAGCAGTTTAGCGGGAGGGGACACCGGGGAGCTGTTTTTT; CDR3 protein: CASSLAGGDTGELFF
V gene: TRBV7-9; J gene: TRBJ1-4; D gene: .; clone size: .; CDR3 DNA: TGTGCCAGCAGCTTATCTGAGGGAAACGAAAAACTGTTTTTT; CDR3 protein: CASSLSEGNEKLFF
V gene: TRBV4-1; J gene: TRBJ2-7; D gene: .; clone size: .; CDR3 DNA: TGCGCCAGCAGCCAAGATGAGGAGGCAGGCCCCTACGAGCAGTACTTC; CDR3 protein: CASSQDEEAGPYEQYF
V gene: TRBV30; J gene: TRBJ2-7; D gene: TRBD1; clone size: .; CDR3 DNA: TGTGCCTGGAGTGTACCACAGGGGTATAACTACGAGCAGTACTTC; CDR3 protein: CAWSVPQGYNYEQYF
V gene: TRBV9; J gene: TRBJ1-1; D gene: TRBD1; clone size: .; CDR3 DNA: TGTGCCAGCAGCGTAGAGGAGGGGGCTGAAAACACTGAAGCTTTCTTT; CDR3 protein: CASSVEEGAENTEAFF
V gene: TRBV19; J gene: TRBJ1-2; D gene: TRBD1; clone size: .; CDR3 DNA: TGTGCCAGTACCTCCACTAGGGACAGCAGTTATAACTATGGCTACACCTTC; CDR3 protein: CASTSTRDSSYNYGYTF
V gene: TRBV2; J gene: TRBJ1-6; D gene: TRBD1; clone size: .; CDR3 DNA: TGTGCCAGCACCATAAGGGGGGGACAGGGGAATTCACCCCTCCACTTT; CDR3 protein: CASTIRGGQGNSPLHF